This paragraph reports one T cell receptor beta chain. Its matching antigen is unknown. Method: immunoSEQ multiplex PCR; TCRdb's copy keeps in-frame clones and lacks some. The sample holds more than 1,500 clones, around a fifth seen once. The sample comes from a study of T cells in localized non-small cell lung cancer. The germline V gene has CDR1 LNHDA and CDR2 SQIVND (reference sequence). Trimming cost V 7 bases and J 5 bases; bases outside gene matches: 5. The length of the CDR3 is 14 residues. Study-level points and caveats: Longer overall survival was linked to higher blood T cell density.

The chain joins TRBV19 to TRBJ2-1; TRBD1 aligns across 10 bases. This material consisted of lung tumor tissue, taken before any cancer treatment. The receptor comes from a male donor older than 55 with stage I lung adenocarcinoma. In DNA form, the CDR3 reads TGTGCCAGTAACCGGGACAGGGGCAACAATGAGCAGTTCTTC. Translation: CASNRDRGNNEQFF.